The sequence of this T cell receptor beta chain was determined in a study of ipilimumab plus nivolumab after autologous stem cell transplantation. Study findings and constraints: The authors say TCR, Treg and microbiome findings warrant further study.

With regard to this clone: Its antigen is undetermined.

Produced via immunoSEQ multiplex PCR; TCRdb's table is partial and in-frame only. The sample yields about 25,000 clones, 86% seen once. Germline V lookup: CDR1 SEHNR, CDR2 FQNEAQ (reference sequence). The CDR3 runs to 13 residues. Trimming removed 10 bases from V and 0 bases from J; junction bases left unmatched: 2. This clonotype was obtained from a male donor with diffuse large B-cell lymphoma. The sequencing here drew on PBMCs, taken in a trial of ipilimumab plus nivolumab as post-transplant consolidation. The rearrangement links TRBV7-9 to TRBJ2-7, with 11 bases aligning to TRBD2. DNA of the CDR3: TGTGCCACGACTAGCGGGGACTCCTACGAGCAGTACTTC. Translation gives CATTSGDSYEQYF.